This T cell receptor beta chain is from a study of post-analysis software for immune sequencing data. Unique molecular identifiers tagged the TCR beta cDNA libraries. A population of roughly 0.9 to 11 million T cells gave rise to approximately 500,000 cDNA molecules. Each CDR3 protein is one row after TCRdb ran MiXCR on the PCR reads. The repertoire has hundreds of thousands of distinct CDR3 sequences, 25% to 30% of them found once; the top ten carry more than 0.55%. CDR1 and CDR2 from the germline V gene are MDHEN and SYDVKM. This CDR3 comprises 14 residues. The V gene lost 5 bases and the J gene lost 5 bases, with 15 bases spanning the gap. Only a few counts were recorded for this clonotype. What it binds is unknown. General study results and limits: Patients with multiple sclerosis recorded significantly lower normalized Chao1 diversity than controls, the study found. With TRBV5-6, TRBV5-1 and TRBV20-1 included, 4 or 5 TRBV segments were more frequent in patients than in controls. Same-batch preparations were strongly co-clustered by F measure.

Sequenced sample: blood. This TCR was recovered from a girl aged 5-17 years with multiple sclerosis. The rearrangement links TRBV28 to TRBJ1-2, with D hard to call. This CDR3 is CASSRAGAPYGYTF. As DNA, the CDR3 is TGTGCCAGCAGTCGCGCAGGCGCGCCGTATGGCTACACCTTC.